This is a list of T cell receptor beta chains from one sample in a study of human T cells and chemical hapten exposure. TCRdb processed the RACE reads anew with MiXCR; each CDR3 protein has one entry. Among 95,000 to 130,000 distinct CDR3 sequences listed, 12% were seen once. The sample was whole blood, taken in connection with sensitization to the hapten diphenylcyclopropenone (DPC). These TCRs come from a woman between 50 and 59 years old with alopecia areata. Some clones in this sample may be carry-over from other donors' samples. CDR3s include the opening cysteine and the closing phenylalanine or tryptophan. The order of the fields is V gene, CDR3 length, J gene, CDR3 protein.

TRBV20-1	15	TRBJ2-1	CSARRPGGPGNEQFF
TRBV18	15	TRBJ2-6	CASSLGTAGANVLTF
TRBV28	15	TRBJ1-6	CASNPRDSGNSPLHF
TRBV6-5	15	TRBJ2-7	CASSYATGGYYEQYF
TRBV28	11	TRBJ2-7	CVAGVINEQYF
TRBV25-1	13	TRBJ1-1	CASSKTGDTEAFF
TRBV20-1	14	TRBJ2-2	CSAKGTDYTGELFF
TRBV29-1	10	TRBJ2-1	CSGVVGEQFF
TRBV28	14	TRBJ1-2	CASRRGGEYYGYTF
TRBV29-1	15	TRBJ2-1	CSVGATSGKYNEQFF
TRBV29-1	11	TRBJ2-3	CSARPTDTQYF
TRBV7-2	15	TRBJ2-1	CASSLVWTSYNEQFF
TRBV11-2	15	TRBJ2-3	CASAGSGGFTDTQYF
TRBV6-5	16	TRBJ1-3	CASSYTAWQDGNTIYF
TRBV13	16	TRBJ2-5	CASSSYRGNLQETQYF
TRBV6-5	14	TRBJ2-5	CASSYDRARETQYF
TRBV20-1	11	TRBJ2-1	CSAPGRAEQFF
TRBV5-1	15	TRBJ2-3	CASTGGLSRTDTQYF
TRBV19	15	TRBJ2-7	CASSIALGRSYEQYF
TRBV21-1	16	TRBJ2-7	CASSKSTGRLSYEQYF
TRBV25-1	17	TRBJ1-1	CASSERGRGVMNTEAFF
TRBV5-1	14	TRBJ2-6	CASNIRSGANVLTF